This T cell receptor beta chain was identified during a study of T-cell reconstitution after alpha-beta-depleted transplantation in children. The sample holds many counts of this clonotype. It was with unique molecular identifiers that the TCRbeta library was prepared. Via MiXCR, TCRdb re-called the PCR reads, giving one row per CDR3 protein. The sample comprises some 350,000 distinct CDR3 sequences, under 13% of which are singletons, and more than 2% rests with the top ten. Germline assignment: CDR1 GTSNPN and CDR2 SVGIG (reference sequence). Trimming removed 1 base at V and 1 base at J, with 7 bases between. CDR3 length: 13 residues.

The sequence was collected from a human donor who donated a stem cell graft to a child with acute lymphoblastic leukemia. This sequence joins TRBV30 and TRBJ2-5; no firm D call. The starting material was PBMCs from the stem cell graft donor, obtained from the stem cell graft. The CDR3 DNA reads as TGTGCCTGGAGTGGGGCGGTCCAAGAGACCCAGTACTTC. As protein: CAWSGAVQETQYF.